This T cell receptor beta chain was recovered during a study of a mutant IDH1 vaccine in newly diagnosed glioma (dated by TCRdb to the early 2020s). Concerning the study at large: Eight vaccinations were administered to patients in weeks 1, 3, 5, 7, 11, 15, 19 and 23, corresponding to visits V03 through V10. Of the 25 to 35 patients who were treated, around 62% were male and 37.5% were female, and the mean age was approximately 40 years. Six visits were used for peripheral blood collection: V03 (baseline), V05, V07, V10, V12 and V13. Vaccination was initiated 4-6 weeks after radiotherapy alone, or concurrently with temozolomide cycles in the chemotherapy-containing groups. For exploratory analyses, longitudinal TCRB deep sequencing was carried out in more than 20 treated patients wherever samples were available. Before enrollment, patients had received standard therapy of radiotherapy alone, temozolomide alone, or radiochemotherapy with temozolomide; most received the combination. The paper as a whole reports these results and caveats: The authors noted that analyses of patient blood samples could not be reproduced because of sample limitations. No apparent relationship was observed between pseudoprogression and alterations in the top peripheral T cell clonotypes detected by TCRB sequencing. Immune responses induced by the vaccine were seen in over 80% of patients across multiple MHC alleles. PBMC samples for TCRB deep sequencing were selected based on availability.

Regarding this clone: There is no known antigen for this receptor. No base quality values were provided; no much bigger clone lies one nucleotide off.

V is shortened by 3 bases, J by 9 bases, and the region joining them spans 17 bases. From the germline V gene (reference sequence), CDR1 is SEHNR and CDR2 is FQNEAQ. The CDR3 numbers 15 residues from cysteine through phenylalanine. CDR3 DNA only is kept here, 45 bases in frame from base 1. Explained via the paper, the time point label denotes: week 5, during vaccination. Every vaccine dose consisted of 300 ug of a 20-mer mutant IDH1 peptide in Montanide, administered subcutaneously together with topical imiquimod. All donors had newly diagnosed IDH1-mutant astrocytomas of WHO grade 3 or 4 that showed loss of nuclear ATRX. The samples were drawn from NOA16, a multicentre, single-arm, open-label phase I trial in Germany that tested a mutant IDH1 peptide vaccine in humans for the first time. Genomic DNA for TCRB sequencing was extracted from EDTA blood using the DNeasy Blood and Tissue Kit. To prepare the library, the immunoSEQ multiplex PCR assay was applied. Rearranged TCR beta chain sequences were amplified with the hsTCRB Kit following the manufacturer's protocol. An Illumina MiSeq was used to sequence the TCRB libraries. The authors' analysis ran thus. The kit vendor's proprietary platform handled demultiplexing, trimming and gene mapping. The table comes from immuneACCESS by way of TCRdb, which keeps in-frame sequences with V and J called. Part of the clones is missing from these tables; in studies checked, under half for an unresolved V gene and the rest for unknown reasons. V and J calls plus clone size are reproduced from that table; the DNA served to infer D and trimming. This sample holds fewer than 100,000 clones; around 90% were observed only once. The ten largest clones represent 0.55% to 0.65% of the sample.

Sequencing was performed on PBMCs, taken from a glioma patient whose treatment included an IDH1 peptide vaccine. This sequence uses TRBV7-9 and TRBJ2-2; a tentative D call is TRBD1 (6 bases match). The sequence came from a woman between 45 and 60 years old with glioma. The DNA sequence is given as TGTGCCAGCAGCTTTTGGGGACAACCCAACCGGGAGCTGTTTTTT. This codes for CASSFWGQPNRELFF.